What follows are 22 T cell receptor beta chains derived from one specimen sequenced in a study of breast tumors, draining lymph nodes, adjacent tissues. TCRdb analysed the multiplex PCR reads with MiXCR anew, one entry per CDR3 protein. The data hold 75,000 to 100,000 distinct CDR3 sequences, with approximately 20% observed a single time. Samples came from axillary lymph nodes draining the breast cancer. Material for sequencing was axillary lymph node tissue. All receptors derive from a female donor with breast cancer. Some clones in this sample may be carry-over from other donors' samples.

For this clonotype: The CDR3 carries no conserved terminal phenylalanine or tryptophan, so it likely arises from a read error. The rearrangement uses TRBV10-3 and TRBJ1-5; D gene ambiguous. From germline, CDR1 is ENHRY and CDR2 SYGVKD. Trimming stripped 2 bases from V and 0 bases from J, with 8 bases between. The CDR3 has 15 residues. The CDR3 bases are TGTGCCATCAGTGAGGGATTCAGTAGCAATCAGCCCCAGCATTCT. Protein sequence: CAISEGFSSNQPQHS.

Many counts were recorded for this clonotype. The chain has TRBV11-2 and TRBJ2-1; D is unclear. Trimming pared 4 bases from V and 9 bases from J, leaving 7 bases between. Germline V lookup: CDR1 SGHAT, CDR2 FQNNGV. CDR3 length equals 11 residues. CDR3: CASSWGGEQFF. The DNA of the CDR3 is TGTGCCAGCAGCTGGGGTGGTGAGCAGTTCTTC.

This clonotype was recorded at least ten times. The rearrangement links TRBV11-2 to TRBJ2-1, with TRBD2 as a possible D gene (6 bases). The germline gives CDR1 SGHAT, CDR2 FQNNGV. The CDR3 is 15 amino acids. V was cut by 1 base and J by 6 bases, with 13 bases left in between. CDR3 loop: CASSLVGGAFNEQFF. In DNA form, the CDR3 reads TGTGCCAGCAGCTTAGTCGGGGGAGCTTTCAATGAGCAGTTCTTC.

The chain uses TRBV6-6 and TRBJ2-1; no clear D. V lost 6 bases to trimming and J lost 0 bases, with 21 bases between them. The CDR3 is 18 residues long. In germline, CDR1 is MNHNY, CDR2 SVGAGI (reference sequence). The CDR3 bases are TGTGCCAGCAGCCGCAACCCCTCTCGCACTTCCTCCTACAATGAGCAGTTCTTC. This codes for CASSRNPSRTSSYNEQFF.

This clonotype was seen repeatedly, ten times or more. The CDR3 loop reads CASNDLGKALDGYTF. The CDR3 nucleotides are TGTGCCAGCAATGACTTAGGGAAGGCGTTGGATGGCTACACCTTC. This rearrangement joins TRBV7-8 to TRBJ1-2; D ambiguous. Trimming removed 7 bases at V and 6 bases at J, with 21 bases between. CDR1 is SGHVS and CDR2 is FQNEAQ in the germline V gene. The CDR3 is 15 residues long.

The chain employs TRBV18 and TRBJ1-6; 10 bases match TRBD1. J was trimmed by 10 bases and V by 0 bases; bases with no gene match: 3. Germline V gene sequence: CDR1 KGHSH, CDR2 LQKENI. This CDR3 spans 15 amino acids. The CDR3 DNA reads TGTGCCAGCTCACCACCCCGGGACAGGGGATCACCCCTCCACTTT. Its protein product is CASSPPRDRGSPLHF.

This clonotype was found many times. The chain recombines TRBV7-8 with TRBJ2-3; no definite D call. The germline V and J ends were trimmed by 5 bases and 1 base, with 16 bases remaining between them. The length of the CDR3 is 16 residues. CDR1 SGHVS and CDR2 FQNEAQ come from the germline V gene. In nucleotides, the CDR3 is TGTGCCAGCAGCCCCACCCGGCGGTCGGGCACAGATACGCAGTATTTT. Residues: CASSPTRRSGTDTQYF.

V usage is TRBV18 and J usage is TRBJ2-2, with D unresolved. The germline gives CDR1 KGHSH, CDR2 LQKENI. V was trimmed by 5 bases and J by 0 bases, leaving 13 bases between them. The CDR3 spans 16 residues. The chain's CDR3 is CASSSKPDSNTGELFF. The DNA for the CDR3 is TGTGCCAGCTCATCGAAGCCCGACTCGAACACCGGGGAGCTGTTTTTT.

For this clonotype: A much larger clone sits a single nucleotide away, making a read error possible. A read error is likely, as this CDR3 ends without the conserved phenylalanine or tryptophan. The chain combines TRBV3-1 with TRBJ2-5; D is unresolved. V lost 1 base, J lost 7 bases, and 4 bases lay in between. Per germline, CDR1 LGHDT and CDR2 YNNKEL (reference sequence). The CDR3 spans 11 residues. CDR3 in DNA: TGTGCCAGCAGCCAAGTGGCGACCCAGTACTCC. This encodes CASSQVATQYS.

In this sample, this clonotype turned up many times. The chain has TRBV7-3 and TRBJ2-1; 14 bases fit TRBD2. Unmatched junction bases numbered 4, after V lost 2 bases and J lost 7 bases. The V gene's germline CDR1 is SGHTA and CDR2 FQGTGA. This CDR3 region has 16 residues. The CDR3 reads CASSLAGTSGRNEQFF. DNA for the CDR3: TGTGCCAGCAGCTTAGCCGGGACTAGCGGGAGAAATGAGCAGTTCTTC. Full variable domain (missing parts from reference TRBV7-3 and TRBJ2-1): GAGVSQTPSNKVTEKGKYVELRCDPISGHTALYWYRQSLGQGPEFLIYFQGTGAADDSGLPNDRFFAVRPEGSVSTLKIQRTERGDSAVYLCASSLAGTSGRNEQFFGPGTRLTVL.

The sample holds many counts of this clonotype. This chain uses TRBV12-5 with TRBJ2-1; 9 bases map to TRBD2. Looked up from germline, CDR1 is LGHNT and CDR2 is FRNRAP. The ends lost 2 bases at V and 2 bases at J; junction bases unmatched: 4. This CDR3 contains 16 residues. This CDR3 is CASGLRVAGAYNEQFF. CDR3 sequence (DNA): TGTGCTAGTGGTTTGAGGGTAGCGGGAGCCTACAATGAGCAGTTCTTC.

Turning to this clonotype: This may stem from a read error, because a much larger clone lies one nucleotide away. This chain uses TRBV11-3 with TRBJ2-5; 7 positions match TRBD2. The CDR3 covers 15 residues. The junction had 13 bases not matched to a gene; V was cut back by 5 bases and J by 7 bases. CDR1 and CDR2 from the germline V gene are SGHNT and YENEEA. For the CDR3, the DNA is TGTGCCAGCAGCAGACTTCAGGGAACGGGGGGGACCCAGTACTTC. Translating gives CASSRLQGTGGTQYF.

This clonotype was seen ten or more times. V is TRBV5-1 and J is TRBJ2-1, with a possible D match to TRBD2 (5 bases). The V end was cut by 2 bases, the J end by 4 bases, with 10 bases between. From germline, CDR1 is SGHRS and CDR2 YFSETQ. The CDR3 loop spans 14 amino acids. The CDR3 nucleotides are TGCGCCAGCAGCTTAGACGGACTTTACAATGAGCAGTTCTTC. The encoded protein is CASSLDGLYNEQFF.

About this clonotype itself: With a much larger clone just one base away, this may be a read error. The rearrangement joins TRBV4-3 to TRBJ2-5; 7 positions agree with TRBD2. The ends lost 0 bases at V and 3 bases at J; junction bases unmatched: 4. From germline, CDR1 is LGHNA and CDR2 YSLEER. The CDR3 is 15 residues long. Written as DNA, the CDR3 is TGCGCCAGCAGCCAAGATGTGACTAGCAAAGAGACCCAGTACTTC. It is translated as CASSQDVTSKETQYF.

V gene TRBV9 combines with J gene TRBJ2-1; 12 bases agree with TRBD2. The junction had 6 bases not matched to a gene; V was cut back by 4 bases and J by 7 bases. This CDR3 has 15 residues. Germline CDR1 and CDR2: SGDLS and YYNGEE. The CDR3 DNA follows: TGTGCCAGCAGCCGTACCGGGACTAGCGGGAATGAGCAGTTCTTC. Amino acids: CASSRTGTSGNEQFF.

This clonotype came up many times. This chain uses TRBV20-1 with TRBJ2-7; D is perhaps TRBD1 (6 bases). With 0 bases removed from V and 3 bases from J, the gap between germline ends came to 12 bases. CDR3 length: 14 amino acids. The germline gives CDR1 DFQATT, CDR2 SNEGSKA (reference sequence). For the CDR3, the DNA is TGCAGTGCTAGAGATTCAGGGGATTACTACGAGCAGTACTTC. Translated: CSARDSGDYYEQYF.

Ten or more counts support this clonotype. The V and J genes are TRBV15 and TRBJ2-1, with TRBD2 matching over 8 bases. V was clipped by 0 bases and J by 3 bases; unmatched bases: 7. The V gene's germline CDR1 is LNHNV and CDR2 YYDKDF (reference sequence). The CDR3 loop spans 17 amino acids. CDR3 nucleotide sequence: TGTGCCACCAGCAGAGAAGTACGACTAGCGATCTACAATGAGCAGTTCTTC. It yields the protein CATSREVRLAIYNEQFF.

V gene TRBV28 combines with J gene TRBJ2-7; 10 bases agree with TRBD2. Losses at the gene ends were 4 bases for V and 3 bases for J; bases not matched to a gene: 9. The CDR3 runs to 16 residues. Per germline, CDR1 MDHEN and CDR2 SYDVKM. Here the CDR3 reads CASSWRASGRYYEQYF. The CDR3 DNA is TGTGCCAGCAGTTGGAGGGCTAGCGGGAGATACTACGAGCAGTACTTC.

This clonotype was counted at least ten times. The chain recombines TRBV20-1 with TRBJ2-1; D call uncertain. V was clipped by 3 bases and J by 7 bases, with 13 bases between them. The CDR3 extends over 13 amino acids. Germline V CDR1 and CDR2: DFQATT, SNEGSKA (reference sequence). CDR3 loop: CSASGRIGNEQFF. In DNA form, the CDR3 reads TGCAGTGCTAGTGGCCGGATCGGGAATGAGCAGTTCTTC.

This clonotype has a count of ten or more. The rearrangement links TRBV7-2 to TRBJ2-7; possible D gene TRBD2, 7 bases. V lost 5 bases, J lost 4 bases, and 21 bases lay in between. The length of the CDR3 is 16 residues. CDR1 is SGHTA, CDR2 FQGNSA, per germline. In DNA, the CDR3 is TGTGCCAGCAGCCCTCCCGGGGGGCGGCGAGGATACGAGCAGTACTTC. Translating gives CASSPPGGRRGYEQYF.

This clonotype was picked up many times. The CDR3 region is CASRKGDSLNSPLHF. CDR3 DNA sequence: TGTGCCAGCAGAAAGGGGGACAGCTTAAATTCACCCCTCCACTTT. The chain recombines TRBV2 with TRBJ1-6, with TRBD1 matching over 7 bases. Trimming cost V 6 bases and J 7 bases; bases outside gene matches: 9. The CDR3 runs to 15 residues. Per the germline V gene, CDR1 is SNHLY and CDR2 is FYNNEI.

The genes are TRBV11-3 and TRBJ2-3; weak D call: TRBD2 (5 bases). This CDR3 has 16 residues. Trimming pared 0 bases from V and 2 bases from J, leaving 12 bases between. CDR1 is SGHNT, CDR2 YENEEA, per germline. CDR3 nucleotides: TGTGCCAGCAGCTTAGATTCGACTATGTACACAGATACGCAGTATTTT. It specifies CASSLDSTMYTDTQYF.